The 8 T cell receptor beta chains presented below share a single source sample, sequenced in a study of technical replicates of blood from a handful of donors (dated by TCRdb to the late 2010s). Library preparation used the immunoSEQ multiplex PCR assay. As stored in TCRdb, this immuneACCESS dataset retains in-frame rearrangements with V and J assigned. A fraction of the clones does not appear; measured against another copy, unresolved V genes explain less than half of the discrepancy, and the remainder lacks a known reason. The sample table shows approximately 97,000 clones, and about 95% are seen once. The ten largest clones represent about 0.35% of the sample. Input material: T cells isolated from PBMCs. Receptors were obtained from a human donor in good health.

This CDR3 is CASSLTGGGNQPQHF. The CDR3 coding sequence is TGTGCCAGCAGTCTAACAGGGGGAGGAAATCAGCCCCAGCATTTT. This chain connects TRBV7-3 to TRBJ1-5; 8 bases align to TRBD1. V lost 6 bases and J lost 4; bases outside the gene matches: 8. CDR1 and CDR2 from the germline V gene are SGHTA and FQGTGA. This CDR3 spans 15 amino acids.

The chain links TRBV7-3 to TRBJ2-1; D is possibly TRBD2 (5 bases). Between the trimmed V and J ends, which lost 4 bases and 6 bases, there was a span of 19 bases. The length of the CDR3 is 16 residues. Germline values: CDR1 SGHTA, CDR2 FQGTGA. CDR3 loop: CASSSGERLYPNEQFF. The CDR3 nucleotides are TGTGCCAGCAGCTCCGGAGAGCGGCTCTACCCCAATGAGCAGTTCTTC.

This clone was seen a single time. This sequence joins TRBV11-2 and TRBJ1-2; 10 bases are a match to TRBD1. Germline V lookup: CDR1 SGHAT, CDR2 FQNNGV. With 6 bases clipped from V and 5 bases from J, the junction kept 9 bases outside the gene matches. The CDR3 is 15 amino acids. The CDR3 DNA reads as TGTGCCAGCAGTATGACAGGGGGCCTCTTGTATGGCTACACCTTC. Translating it yields CASSMTGGLLYGYTF.

The chain uses TRBV21-1 and TRBJ2-2; the DNA was not used to check the table's D call, TRBD2. TRBV21-1 is described as a pseudogene. The CDR3 is 16 amino acids. DNA for the CDR3: TGTGCCAGCAGCAACTGTAGCGGGAGGGAGACCGGGGAGCTGTTTTTT. Protein sequence: CASSNCSGRETGELFF.

This clone appeared a single time. The chain is built from TRBV14 and TRBJ1-5, with 9 positions matching TRBD1. The V segment lost 9 bases and the J segment 0 bases; nucleotides outside the gene matches: 15. Germline loops: CDR1 SGHDN, CDR2 FVKESK. The CDR3 is 18 residues long. CDR3 bases: TGTGCCAGGATTCCGGGACAGGGCCTACTTCATAGCAATCAGCCCCAGCATTTT. Translating it yields CARIPGQGLLHSNQPQHF.

The CDR3 coding sequence is TGTGCCAGCAGCTCGGGACTAGCGACCGGGGAGCTGTTTTTT. Its protein is CASSSGLATGELFF. This rearrangement joins TRBV7-3 to TRBJ2-2; 10 bases agree with TRBD2. Germline lookup yields CDR1 SGHTA and CDR2 FQGTGA. V was pared by 4 bases and J by 5 bases, with 1 base of the junction left unmatched. The CDR3 sequence is 14 residues long. Combining the CDR3 with reference TRBV7-3 and TRBJ2-2 gives the whole variable domain GAGVSQTPSNKVTEKGKYVELRCDPISGHTALYWYRQSLGQGPEFLIYFQGTGAADDSGLPNDRFFAVRPEGSVSTLKIQRTERGDSAVYLCASSSGLATGELFFGEGSRLTVL.

This clone has just a few counts. This chain connects TRBV29-1 to TRBJ2-7; 10 nucleotides agree with TRBD2. The junction had 13 bases not matched to a gene; V was cut back by 6 bases and J by 5 bases. Looked up from germline, CDR1 is SQVTM and CDR2 is ANQGSEA. The CDR3 loop spans 15 amino acids. This chain's CDR3 is CSVRTSGNYPHEQYF. CDR3 in DNA: TGCAGCGTACGGACTAGCGGCAACTATCCCCACGAGCAGTACTTC.

This clone has just one count. V gene TRBV9 combines with J gene TRBJ2-1; a possible D gene is TRBD2 (6 bases). Germline loops: CDR1 SGDLS, CDR2 YYNGEE. The V end was cut by 0 bases, the J end by 4 bases, with 11 bases between. The CDR3 has 15 residues. CDR3 protein: CASSVDGSFYNEQFF. The CDR3 DNA reads TGTGCCAGCAGCGTAGACGGGAGTTTTTACAATGAGCAGTTCTTC.